Listed below are T cell receptor beta chains from one sample, sequenced in a study of blood T cells in healthy people across ages. TCRdb reprocessed the 5' RACE reads via MiXCR and lists one record per CDR3 protein. The sample carries 920,000 or so distinct CDR3 sequences, 45% recorded once. Sequenced: blood. Source of these receptors: a woman aged 60-75 years in good health. The CDR3 runs from the conserved cysteine through the conserved F or W. Each record gives: J gene, V gene, clone size, D gene, CDR3 DNA, CDR3 protein. A D gene is named only where the DNA matches it firmly. The size entry is marked missing in some rows and otherwise reads once, few, many or a size class.

TRBJ1-6 | TRBV6-5 | - | - | TGTGCCAGCAGTTCCCGGGAGATGCATGTGGGTAATTCACCCCTCCACTTT | CASSSREMHVGNSPLHF
TRBJ1-5 | TRBV6-6 | few | - | TGTGCCAGCAGCCCCCCGGGTCCAGGCGGCAATCAGCCCCAGCATTTT | CASSPPGPGGNQPQHF
TRBJ2-1 | TRBV20-1 | - | TRBD2 | TGCAGTGCTAGTCCCACCGGACTAGCGGGAGATTATGAGCAGTTCTTC | CSASPTGLAGDYEQFF
TRBJ1-2 | TRBV7-9 | - | TRBD1 | TGTGCCAGCAGCTTAAAGTCAAGGGACCCCAAGGGGGCCATGAGTGGCTACACCTTC | CASSLKSRDPKGAMSGYTF
TRBJ1-2 | TRBV13 | - | TRBD1 | TGTGCCAGTGGGACAGGGGGTGGCTATGGCTACACCTTC | CASGTGGGYGYTF
TRBJ2-3 | TRBV7-8 | - | - | TGTGCCAGCAGCTTAGTAAAGCGAGCTCTCACAGATACGCAGTATTTT | CASSLVKRALTDTQYF
TRBJ2-3 | TRBV20-1 | - | TRBD2 | TGCAGTGCTCCCGGGACTAGTCGGGGGGCGCAGTATTTT | CSAPGTSRGAQYF
TRBJ2-7 | TRBV20-1 | - | - | TGCAGTGCTAGAGTGGCTAGCCGTAGCTCCTACGAGCAGTACTTC | CSARVASRSSYEQYF
TRBJ2-7 | TRBV5-1 | - | - | TGCGCCAGCAGCTTGGCCGAGACAGTCTACGAGCAGTACTTC | CASSLAETVYEQYF
TRBJ1-4 | TRBV6-1 | - | - | TGTGCCAGCAAACTACAAGGCAGTTATGAAAAACTGTTTTTT | CASKLQGSYEKLFF
TRBJ2-1 | TRBV5-5 | - | - | TGTGCCAGCAGACCACTCCAGTTGAATGAGCGGTTCTTC | CASRPLQLNERFF
TRBJ1-2 | TRBV3-1 | few | - | TGTGCCAGCAGCCAAGGGACACACGATGGCTACACCTTC | CASSQGTHDGYTF
TRBJ2-7 | TRBV11-2 | - | - | TGTGCCAGCTCCGATAGGCAGGGGTACGAGCAGTACTTC | CASSDRQGYEQYF
TRBJ2-7 | TRBV5-1 | many | - | TGCGCCAGCAGCTTTGAACAGGGTGTATACGAGCAGTACTTC | CASSFEQGVYEQYF
TRBJ2-7 | TRBV5-1 | few | TRBD1 | TGCGCCAGCAGCGCTGGACAGGACGCCTTCTACGAGCAGTACTTC | CASSAGQDAFYEQYF
TRBJ2-4 | TRBV7-8 | - | - | TGTGCCAGCAGCGGGGACCAGGTATTTCAGTACTTC | CASSGDQVFQYF
TRBJ2-3 | TRBV5-1 | - | - | TGCGCCAGCAGTTCAGTCCCTCTCACAGATACGCAGTATTTT | CASSSVPLTDTQYF
TRBJ2-5 | TRBV6-1 | few | TRBD1 | TGTGCCAGCAGAGGGACAGGGTTTCGAGAGACCCAGTACTTC | CASRGTGFRETQYF